Listed below are T cell receptor beta chains from one sample, sequenced in a study of blood T cell repertoires in COVID-19. Profiled with immunoSEQ multiplex PCR; TCRdb holds only in-frame clones, not every one. Of 150,000 to 200,000 clones listed, less than 85% are singletons. The sample comprised PBMCs or T cells enriched from blood (not recorded which). These TCRs come from a woman in her fifties or sixties with acute COVID-19. CDR3s include the opening cysteine and the closing phenylalanine or tryptophan. The order of the fields is clone size, V gene, CDR3 length, D gene, J gene, CDR3 protein, CDR3 DNA. The D gene is left open where the match is weak. Clone size is stated in some rows and not others, as once, few, many or a class when expanded.

>once|TRBV15|14|.|TRBJ1-3
CATSRDVAGNTIYF
TGTGCCACCAGCAGAGATGTGGCCGGAAACACCATATATTTT
>.|TRBV20-1|14|.|TRBJ1-1
CSASAGVLGTEAFF
TGCAGTGCTAGTGCAGGGGTATTGGGCACTGAAGCTTTCTTT
>.|TRBV7-9|15|TRBD2|TRBJ2-1
CASSLLAGSYNEQFF
TGTGCCAGCAGCTTACTAGCGGGCTCCTACAATGAGCAGTTCTTC
>many|TRBV7-6|13|.|TRBJ2-2
CASSTVGGGELFF
TGTGCCAGCAGTACCGTGGGGGGCGGGGAGCTGTTTTTT
>.|TRBV6-2/TRBV6-3|16|.|TRBJ1-4
CASSFDPGGEEEKLFF
TGTGCCAGCAGCTTTGATCCGGGTGGGGAGGAAGAAAAACTGTTTTTT
>.|TRBV10-3|14|.|TRBJ1-4
CAISEPATNEKLFF
TGTGCCATCAGTGAGCCCGCAACTAATGAAAAACTGTTTTTT
>.|TRBV27|13|.|TRBJ2-5
CASSLERGETQYF
TGTGCCAGCAGTTTAGAGAGGGGGGAGACCCAGTACTTC
>.|TRBV4-2|17|.|TRBJ2-3
CASSLSIIGAEAKAQYF
TGTGCCAGCAGCCTCTCAATTATAGGGGCCGAAGCGAAGGCGCAGTATTTT
>.|TRBV7-9|16|.|TRBJ1-4
CASSFRVRGSLEKLFF
TGTGCCAGCAGCTTTCGGGTTCGGGGGTCGTTGGAAAAACTGTTTTTT
>.|TRBV19|16|TRBD2|TRBJ2-2
CASSIGTSLSTGELFF
TGTGCCAGTAGTATCGGGACTAGCCTCTCCACCGGGGAGCTGTTTTTT
>once|TRBV19|16|TRBD2|TRBJ2-7
CASSFRGTSGSYEQYF
TGTGCCAGTAGTTTCAGGGGGACTAGCGGGTCCTACGAGCAGTACTTC
>.|TRBV6-1|13|.|TRBJ2-3
CASSEGPRDTQYF
TGTGCCAGCAGTGAAGGACCCAGGGATACGCAGTATTTT
>.|TRBV9|15|TRBD1|TRBJ2-7
CASSVTGTGNYEQYF
TGTGCCAGCAGCGTGACCGGGACAGGGAACTACGAGCAGTACTTC
>few|TRBV7-8|13|.|TRBJ2-5
CASTSRRAETQYF
TGTGCCAGCACCTCGCGCAGGGCAGAGACCCAGTACTTC
>.|TRBV9|17|.|TRBJ2-2
CASSHDPSSTNTGELFF
TGTGCCAGCAGCCACGATCCATCTTCTACGAACACCGGGGAGCTGTTTTTT
>.|TRBV18|15|TRBD1|TRBJ1-1
CASSPILRGSTEAFF
TGTGCCAGCTCACCAATCCTCAGGGGGAGCACTGAAGCTTTCTTT
>.|TRBV4-2|16|TRBD2|TRBJ2-3
CASSQETSGGPGGRYF
TGTGCCAGCAGCCAAGAGACTAGCGGTGGGCCTGGAGGCCGGTATTTT
>.|TRBV28|13|TRBD1|TRBJ1-5
CASSATTGQPQHF
TGTGCCAGCAGTGCCACGACAGGGCAGCCCCAGCATTTT
>.|TRBV11-2|15|.|TRBJ2-5
CASSLSQQGWETQYF
TGTGCCAGCAGCTTATCCCAACAGGGATGGGAGACCCAGTACTTC
>.|TRBV28|15|.|TRBJ1-4
CASSSAGATNEKLFF
TGTGCCAGCTCCTCGGCGGGAGCAACTAATGAAAAACTGTTTTTT
>.|TRBV21-1|16|.|TRBJ2-2
CASTPSSGRNTGELFF
TGTGCCAGCACTCCATCCAGCGGGAGAAACACCGGGGAGCTGTTTTTT
>many|TRBV6-5|15|.|TRBJ2-7
CASSHPLSATYEQYF
TGTGCCAGCAGCCACCCGTTGAGCGCGACCTACGAGCAGTACTTC
>.|TRBV7-2|16|.|TRBJ1-2
CASSLSGEGVGYGYTF
TGTGCCAGCAGCCTCTCGGGGGAAGGGGTCGGCTATGGCTACACCTTC
>few|TRBV18|15|TRBD1|TRBJ1-1
CASSPMGQENTEAFF
TGTGCCAGCTCACCCATGGGACAGGAGAACACTGAAGCTTTCTTT
>.|TRBV7-2|13|TRBD1|TRBJ1-2
CASMTGEGYGYTF
TGTGCCAGCATGACAGGGGAGGGCTATGGCTACACCTTC
>.|TRBV7-6|17|TRBD1|TRBJ1-3
CASRPRDRQKGGNTIYF
TGTGCCAGCAGGCCAAGGGACAGGCAGAAAGGTGGAAACACCATATATTTT
>.|TRBV12-3/TRBV12-4|13|TRBD2|TRBJ2-3
CASRRLAADTQYF
TGTGCCAGCAGGAGACTAGCGGCAGATACGCAGTATTTT
>.|TRBV7-2|15|.|TRBJ1-2
CASSLGGTSLRGYTF
TGTGCCAGCAGCTTAGGGGGGACAAGTCTACGCGGCTACACCTTC
>.|TRBV4-2|18|TRBD2|TRBJ2-7
CASSRWTSGSPVAYEQYF
TGTGCCAGCAGCCGATGGACTAGCGGGAGCCCGGTGGCCTACGAGCAGTACTTC
>.|TRBV12-5|19|TRBD1|TRBJ1-2
CASGLRSGGTYEGLYGYTF
TGTGCTAGTGGTTTGCGTTCAGGGGGGACTTACGAGGGACTCTATGGCTACACCTTC
>.|TRBV4-2|13|.|TRBJ1-2
CASSPDKYYGYTF
TGTGCCAGCAGCCCGGACAAGTACTATGGCTACACCTTC
>.|TRBV27|16|TRBD1|TRBJ1-2
CASSLSMGQGVGGYTF
TGTGCCAGCAGTTTATCGATGGGACAGGGGGTTGGCGGCTACACCTTC
>.|TRBV3-1/TRBV3-2|15|.|TRBJ1-2
CASSQGQGQNYGYTF
TGTGCCAGCAGCCAAGGCCAGGGGCAGAACTATGGCTACACCTTC
>.|TRBV12-3/TRBV12-4|12|.|TRBJ1-5
CASRGQGQPQHF
TGTGCCAGCAGGGGTCAGGGGCAGCCCCAGCATTTT
>.|TRBV7-9|18|.|TRBJ2-7
CASSLRQGAGVRGNEQYF
TGTGCCAGCAGCCTCCGACAGGGAGCGGGAGTACGCGGGAACGAGCAGTACTTC
>.|TRBV18|15|.|TRBJ1-1
CASSPKEIQNTEAFF
TGTGCCAGCTCACCAAAGGAGATCCAGAACACTGAAGCTTTCTTT
>.|TRBV4-3|16|TRBD2|TRBJ2-2
CASSHQAGGRGGELFF
TGCGCCAGCAGCCATCAGGCGGGGGGAAGGGGCGGGGAGCTGTTTTTT
>once|TRBV9|14|TRBD1|TRBJ2-7
CASSAGTGIYEQYF
TGTGCCAGCAGCGCCGGGACAGGGATTTACGAGCAGTACTTC
>.|TRBV5-6|14|.|TRBJ1-1
CASSFPGGNTEAFF
TGTGCCAGCAGCTTTCCCGGAGGGAACACTGAAGCTTTCTTT
>.|TRBV27|15|.|TRBJ1-1
CASSAQGRLNTEAFF
TGTGCCAGCAGTGCGCAGGGCCGATTGAACACTGAAGCTTTCTTT
>.|TRBV10-1|14|.|TRBJ1-1
CASTETVKNTEAFF
TGCGCCAGCACCGAAACAGTCAAGAACACTGAAGCTTTCTTT
>.|TRBV7-2|13|.|TRBJ2-1
CASSLNKYNEQFF
TGTGCCAGCAGCTTAAACAAGTACAATGAGCAGTTCTTC
>.|TRBV6-1|14|.|TRBJ2-1
CASSEALSYNEQFF
TGTGCCAGCAGTGAAGCGCTATCCTACAATGAGCAGTTCTTC
>.|TRBV4-2|16|.|TRBJ2-2
CASSQQGTPNTGELFF
TGTGCCAGCAGCCAACAAGGGACACCTAACACCGGGGAGCTGTTTTTT
>.|TRBV19|13|.|TRBJ1-6
CASSIRGSSPLHF
TGTGCCAGTAGTATCCGGGGGTCCTCACCCCTCCACTTT
>.|TRBV6-5|14|.|TRBJ2-2
CASRLGANTGELFF
TGTGCCAGCAGGCTCGGGGCGAACACCGGGGAGCTGTTTTTT